These 30 T cell receptor beta chains originate from one sample sequenced in a study of blood T cells in healthy people across ages. The authors ran a second PCR of roughly 6 to 12 cycles using a sample-barcoded 5' primer and a J-beta primer mix. TCRdb independently ran MiXCR on the 5' RACE reads; one entry per CDR3 protein. The repertoire holds 780,000 or so distinct CDR3 sequences, with roughly 25% as singletons. These records were also assigned to another study, of T cells of mothers and their children.

Sequencing input: blood. The receptors shown here come from a boy aged 10-17 years in good health.

In this sample, this clonotype turned up a few times. The gene calls are TRBV4-1 and TRBJ1-4; 8 bases are shared with TRBD1. The germline CDR1 and CDR2 sequences are MGHRA and YSYEKL. This CDR3 spans 14 amino acids. The trim removed 5 bases at V and 6 bases at J, leaving 5 bases unmatched. The CDR3 DNA follows: TGCGCCAGCAGCTTGGACAGGGTGGATGAAAAACTGTTTTTT. Its translation: CASSLDRVDEKLFF.

The rearrangement uses TRBV29-1 and TRBJ2-7; D is tentatively TRBD1 or TRBD2 (5 bases each). V lost 4 bases, J lost 2 bases, and 9 bases lay in between. Germline V gene lookup returns CDR1 SQVTM and CDR2 ANQGSEA. The CDR3 runs 12 residues. The CDR3 sequence is CSVGDGPYEQYF. The DNA for the CDR3 is TGCAGCGTTGGGGACGGACCCTACGAGCAGTACTTC.

The chain carries TRBV4-3 and TRBJ2-7; D is perhaps TRBD1 or TRBD2 (5 bases each). CDR1 and CDR2 from the germline V gene are LGHNA and YSLEER. V lost 1 base, J lost 4 bases, and 14 bases lay in between. The CDR3 sequence is 15 residues long. CDR3: CASSQVWGSQYEQYF. CDR3 DNA: TGCGCCAGCAGCCAAGTCTGGGGGAGCCAATACGAGCAGTACTTC.

This clonotype was detected ten times or more. The chain recombines TRBV19 with TRBJ2-7; 12 bases fit TRBD2. This CDR3 comprises 14 residues. Germline V gene data show CDR1 as LNHDA and CDR2 as SQIVND (reference sequence). V shed 6 bases, J shed 1 base, and the junction held 1 base outside the gene matches. In DNA form, the CDR3 reads TGTGCCAGTAGGACTAGCGGGAGTTCCTACGAGCAGTACTTC. It yields the protein CASRTSGSSYEQYF.

Worth noting for this clonotype: An end of the junction does not agree with germline; a read error may underlie this. V and J are TRBV28 and TRBJ1-5; no reliable D call. The germline CDR1 and CDR2 sequences are MDHEN and SYDVKM. The CDR3 totals 14 residues. CDR3 amino acids: CAGSYIYSNQPQHF. The CDR3 region has the DNA TGTGCCGGCAGTTACATCTATAGCAATCAGCCCCAGCATTTT.

The table lists this clonotype with many counts. J is TRBJ2-5 and V is TRBV27; 7 nucleotides match TRBD1. The CDR3 runs to 15 residues. Germline loops: CDR1 MNHEY, CDR2 SMNVEV (reference sequence). V lost 3 bases and J lost 1; bases outside the gene matches: 5. The CDR3 DNA follows: TGTGCCAGCAGTTTTTTCCGGACAGGCCAAGAGACCCAGTACTTC. It encodes CASSFFRTGQETQYF.

CDR3 sequence reads: CASSLFPRRNEQFF. Here the CDR3 DNA reads TGTGCCAGCAGTTTATTCCCCAGACGCAATGAGCAGTTCTTC. This chain joins TRBV12-3 or TRBV12-4 and TRBJ2-1, with no clear D. The CDR3 consists of 14 residues. Trimming cost V 2 bases and J 6 bases, with 11 bases left between them.

This chain connects TRBV7-9 to TRBJ2-5; D possibly corresponds to TRBD1 (6 bases). The germline gives CDR1 SEHNR, CDR2 FQNEAQ (reference sequence). V shed 3 bases and J shed 5 bases, with 19 bases lying between them. This CDR3 has 16 residues. CDR3: CASSFSGVGARETQYF. CDR3 DNA sequence: TGTGCCAGCAGCTTCTCTGGAGTGGGGGCCAGGGAGACCCAGTACTTC.

A few counts support this clonotype. The J gene is TRBJ1-4, the V gene TRBV25-1; D is undetermined. Germline V gives CDR1 MGHDK, CDR2 SYGVNS. V shed 2 bases and J shed 8 bases, with 12 bases lying between them. The CDR3 length is 14 residues. The CDR3 DNA sequence: TGTGCCAGCAGTGAAAACTGGGTTGGAGAAAAACTGTTTTTT. Its translation: CASSENWVGEKLFF.

This clonotype has a handful of counts. The chain carries TRBV7-2 and TRBJ1-2; no reliable D call. V gave up 2 bases and J gave up 2 bases, with 6 bases separating them. Germline loops: CDR1 SGHTA, CDR2 FQGNSA. The CDR3 is 13 amino acids. The CDR3 region is CASSLPKNYGYTF. The CDR3 DNA reads TGTGCCAGCAGCTTACCCAAGAACTATGGCTACACCTTC.

This clonotype was seen a handful of times. This chain links TRBV7-2 with TRBJ2-3, with TRBD1 matching over 9 bases. The CDR3 spans 16 residues. Germline lookup yields CDR1 SGHTA and CDR2 FQGNSA. After removal of 5 bases from V and 2 bases from J, the junction contained 8 bases not matched to a gene. As DNA, the CDR3 is TGTGCCAGCAGCCAGGCCGGGACAGGGATCACAGATACGCAGTATTTT. Translating gives CASSQAGTGITDTQYF.

This clonotype was seen more than once but under ten times. The V and J genes are TRBV7-9 and TRBJ2-7; D not resolved. The CDR3 consists of 12 residues. Between the trimmed V and J ends, which lost 2 bases and 5 bases, there was a span of 7 bases. Germline CDR1 is SEHNR and CDR2 is FQNEAQ (reference sequence). CDR3 amino acids: CASSLRQDEQYF. CDR3 DNA sequence: TGTGCCAGCAGCTTACGCCAGGACGAGCAGTACTTC. The variable domain in full, completed from reference TRBV7-9 and TRBJ2-7, reads DTGVSQNPRHKITKRGQNVTFRCDPISEHNRLYWYRQTLGQGPEFLTYFQNEAQLEKSRLLSDRFSAERPKGSFSTLEIQRTEQGDSAMYLCASSLRQDEQYFGPGTRLTVT.

This clonotype was detected a few times. This rearrangement joins TRBV2 to TRBJ2-3; 7 nucleotides line up with TRBD1. The CDR3 consists of 14 residues. The germline V gene has CDR1 SNHLY and CDR2 FYNNEI. V lost 6 bases, J lost 4 bases, and 7 bases stayed unmatched. The CDR3 loop reads CASRRETGSDTQYF. The CDR3 region has the DNA TGTGCCAGCAGGAGGGAGACAGGGTCAGATACGCAGTATTTT.

This clonotype was seen just once. This chain uses TRBV5-4 with TRBJ2-5, with D uncertain. The CDR3 is 13 residues long. Germline V lookup: CDR1 SGHNT, CDR2 YYREEE (reference sequence). V gave up 4 bases and J gave up 7 bases, with 14 bases separating them. CDR3 amino acids: CASSLASGGTQYF. Here the CDR3 DNA reads TGTGCCAGCAGCCTCGCCTCAGGCGGGACCCAGTACTTC.

Only a few counts were recorded for this clonotype. This chain links TRBV6-4 with TRBJ1-2; 9 bases fit TRBD1. Trimming removed 3 bases from V and 6 bases from J; junction bases left unmatched: 5. Germline V gene data show CDR1 as MRHNA and CDR2 as SNTAGT. CDR3 length: 14 residues. CDR3 DNA sequence: TGTGCCAGCAGTGAGACAGGGGGTTTCGATGGCTACACCTTC. Its translation is CASSETGGFDGYTF.

This clonotype has a handful of counts. This chain links TRBV7-8 with TRBJ2-1; TRBD1 matches 9 bases. V gave up 7 bases and J gave up 4 bases; unmatched junction bases: 11. Germline-derived CDR1 and CDR2 are SGHVS and FQNEAQ. This CDR3 has 16 amino acids. CDR3 loop: CASNPRGTGIYNEQFF. CDR3 DNA: TGTGCCAGCAACCCCCGTGGGACAGGGATTTACAATGAGCAGTTCTTC. The full variable domain, its missing parts supplied by reference TRBV7-8 and TRBJ2-1, is GAGVSQSPRYKVAKRGQDVALRCDPISGHVSLFWYQQALGQGPEFLTYFQNEAQLDKSGLPSDRFFAERPEGSVSTLKIQRTQQEDSAVYLCASNPRGTGIYNEQFFGPGTRLTVL.

The chain carries TRBV27 and TRBJ1-2; 8 bases match TRBD1. The CDR3 is 17 amino acids. Germline V gene lookup returns CDR1 MNHEY and CDR2 SMNVEV (reference sequence). Trimming took 6 bases from V and 8 from J; bases not matched to a gene: 20. The CDR3: CASSLTLIDRGTWGYTF. CDR3 DNA: TGTGCCAGCAGCTTAACCCTCATCGACAGGGGCACCTGGGGCTACACCTTC.

The genes are TRBV7-9 and TRBJ2-5; 9 nucleotides line up with TRBD2. Germline V gene data show CDR1 as SEHNR and CDR2 as FQNEAQ (reference sequence). The V segment lost 0 bases and the J segment 3 bases; nucleotides outside the gene matches: 2. The CDR3 has 15 residues. This CDR3 is CASSLASGSKETQYF. The DNA for the CDR3 is TGTGCCAGCAGCTTAGCTAGCGGGAGCAAAGAGACCCAGTACTTC. The variable domain in full, with the rest retrieved from reference TRBV7-9 and TRBJ2-5, is DTGVSQNPRHKITKRGQNVTFRCDPISEHNRLYWYRQTLGQGPEFLTYFQNEAQLEKSRLLSDRFSAERPKGSFSTLEIQRTEQGDSAMYLCASSLASGSKETQYFGPGTRLLVL.

Only a few counts were recorded for this clonotype. The rearrangement joins TRBV4-1 to TRBJ1-2, with 12 bases lining up with TRBD1. The CDR3 is 16 residues long. CDR1 and CDR2 from the germline V gene are MGHRA and YSYEKL. V dropped 0 bases and J dropped 3; count of bases not matched to a gene: 2. The DNA for the CDR3 is TGCGCCAGCAGCCAAGATGGGACAGGGGGCTACTATGGCTACACCTTC. Translating gives CASSQDGTGGYYGYTF.

This clonotype was seen only a few times. This chain connects TRBV19 to TRBJ1-2; D call uncertain. The CDR3 spans 15 residues. V was cut by 4 bases and J by 7 bases, with 19 bases left in between. Germline lookup yields CDR1 LNHDA and CDR2 SQIVND (reference sequence). The CDR3 here is CASSTDGGLYGGYTF. DNA for the CDR3: TGTGCCAGTAGTACGGACGGTGGTTTATATGGTGGCTACACCTTC.

This rearrangement joins TRBV12-5 to TRBJ2-1, with D tentatively TRBD2 (7 bases). The CDR3 is 15 amino acids. CDR1 LGHNT and CDR2 FRNRAP come from the germline V gene. V was shortened by 5 bases and J by 4 bases, with 15 bases between the two germline ends. CDR3 nucleotide sequence: TGTGCTAGTGGTATTGCGGGGGCCCCTTACAATGAGCAGTTCTTC. Protein product: CASGIAGAPYNEQFF.

In its sample, this clonotype was seen a few times. This sequence joins TRBV28 and TRBJ2-7; no firm D call. CDR1 and CDR2 from the germline V gene are MDHEN and SYDVKM. The CDR3 is made up of 11 amino acids. V lost 4 bases, J lost 5 bases, and 6 bases lay in between. CDR3 nucleotide sequence: TGTGCCAGCAGTTCCCTAAACGAGCAGTACTTC. Protein product: CASSSLNEQYF.

This chain connects TRBV12-5 to TRBJ2-5; maybe TRBD2 (6 bases). V shed 10 bases and J shed 3 bases, with 15 bases lying between them. This CDR3 contains 13 residues. CDR1 and CDR2 (germline): LGHNT, FRNRAP. CDR3 DNA sequence: TGTGCTATCTACCGGGACTGGAAAGAGACCCAGTACTTC. Protein product: CAIYRDWKETQYF.

This clonotype came up a few times. The chain links TRBV27 to TRBJ2-5; 8 nucleotides align to TRBD2. The J call may be faulty, since TRBJ2-7 better matches the DNA end. The CDR3 length is 17 residues. The germline V gene encodes CDR1 MNHEY and CDR2 SMNVEV (reference sequence). CDR3 in amino acids: CASSFAGGGGGAYEQYF. The CDR3 nucleotides read TGTGCCAGCAGCTTTGCGGGGGGCGGTGGGGGGGCCTACGAGCAGTACTTC.

This clonotype showed up just a few times. The V and J genes are TRBV5-1 and TRBJ2-7; D ambiguous. The CDR3 sequence is 11 residues long. The ends were cut back, 1 base at V and 5 bases at J, with 4 bases in the middle. Germline V gene sequence: CDR1 SGHRS, CDR2 YFSETQ. DNA for the CDR3: TGCGCCAGCAGCTTGTACAACGAGCAGTACTTC. Amino acids: CASSLYNEQYF.

This clonotype was detected ten times or more. The CDR3 protein is CATKREGLYEQYF. For the CDR3, the DNA is TGTGCCACAAAGCGGGAGGGCCTCTACGAGCAGTACTTC. The rearrangement uses TRBV15 and TRBJ2-7, with 10 bases fitting TRBD2. Looked up from germline, CDR1 is LNHNV and CDR2 is YYDKDF (reference sequence). J gave up 3 bases and V 9 bases, and 5 bases lay outside the gene matches. The CDR3 length is 13 residues. Full variable domain (missing parts from reference TRBV15 and TRBJ2-7): DAMVIQNPRYQVTQFGKPVTLSCSQTLNHNVMYWYQQKSSQAPKLLFHYYDKDFNNEADTPDNFQSRRPNTSFCFLDIRSPGLGDTAMYLCATKREGLYEQYFGPGTRLTVT.

The DNA for the CDR3 is TGTGCCATCAGGTGGGACAGCACAGATACGCAGTATTTT. Translating it yields CAIRWDSTDTQYF. The J gene is TRBJ2-3, the V gene TRBV10-3, with D possibly called TRBD1 or TRBD2 (5 bases each). Trimming took off 6 bases at V and 0 bases at J, with 7 bases between the two ends. Looked up from germline, CDR1 is ENHRY and CDR2 is SYGVKD. This CDR3 region has 13 residues.

The chain recombines TRBV28 with TRBJ1-6, with no clear D. Trimming removed 7 bases from V and 0 bases from J, with 7 bases in between. The CDR3 has 14 amino acids. Germline V lookup: CDR1 MDHEN, CDR2 SYDVKM. CDR3 in DNA: TGTGCCAGCATCGGACCCTCCTATAATTCACCCCTCCACTTT. Translating gives CASIGPSYNSPLHF. Together with reference TRBV28 and TRBJ1-6, the CDR3 gives the full variable domain: DVKVTQSSRYLVKRTGEKVFLECVQDMDHENMFWYRQDPGLGLRLIYFSYDVKMKEKGDIPEGYSVSREKKERFSLILESASTNQTSMYLCASIGPSYNSPLHFGNGTRLTVT.

This clonotype was counted only a few times. The chain combines TRBV10-3 with TRBJ2-7; the match to TRBD2 covers 8 bases. The CDR3 extends over 11 amino acids. Trimming at V came to 11 bases and at J to 11 bases, leaving 11 bases not matched to a gene. From germline, CDR1 is ENHRY and CDR2 SYGVKD. The CDR3 protein is CASGTSSEEYF. CDR3 DNA sequence: TGTGCCTCCGGGACTAGTAGCGAAGAGTACTTC.

The chain recombines TRBV3-1 with TRBJ1-3; D gene unclear. CDR1 and CDR2 from the germline V gene are LGHDT and YNNKEL (reference sequence). CDR3 length equals 17 residues. The V and J ends lost 2 bases and 3 bases respectively, with 17 bases between them. The CDR3 protein is CASSQRSDGFNGNTIYF. CDR3 nucleotide sequence: TGTGCCAGCAGCCAACGGTCGGACGGTTTTAATGGAAACACCATATATTTT.